Listed below are T cell receptor beta chains from one sample, sequenced in a study of blood T cell repertoires in COVID-19. TCRdb's table, derived via immunoSEQ multiplex PCR, lists solely in-frame clones and lacks some. The sample holds about 190,000 clones; approximately 84% are singletons and the top ten take about 3.5%. The specimen was PBMCs or T cells enriched from blood (not recorded which). These receptors originate from a woman between 25 and 40 years old who had recovered from COVID-19. Each CDR3 is given with its conserved first and last residue.

V gene,J gene,CDR3 protein
TRBV30,TRBJ1-2,CAWSVQFYGYTF
TRBV7-2,TRBJ2-1,CASSLGPGGWDEQFF
TRBV5-1,TRBJ2-5,CASSSSYQETQYF
TRBV7-8,TRBJ2-2,CASSSTGGGTGELFF
TRBV25-1,TRBJ1-1,CASSVTGMNTEAFF
TRBV28,TRBJ1-3,CASSLQGQGGNTIYF
TRBV6-5,TRBJ1-3,CASRETGSRDTIYF
TRBV12-5,TRBJ2-5,CASARDRSQETQYF
TRBV11-2,TRBJ1-5,CASSRQGAGQPQHF
TRBV7-9,TRBJ1-3,CASSLGGSSGNTIYF
TRBV6-6,TRBJ1-2,CASSDDRGILGYTF
TRBV10-2,TRBJ2-7,CASEDRGTYEQYF
TRBV2,TRBJ2-2,CASSVQGENAGELFF
TRBV7-9,TRBJ2-1,CASSLRLAGENNEQFF
TRBV5-3,TRBJ2-7,CARQGSSEDYEQYF
TRBV29-1,TRBJ1-1,CSVVTGPEAFF
TRBV29-1,TRBJ2-1,CSGTGTGHFNEQFF
TRBV29-1,TRBJ1-5,CSAGTGFGNQPQHF
TRBV18,TRBJ2-7,CASSPGQGAPYEQYF
TRBV7-9,TRBJ2-3,CASSSQTGLTIDTQYF
TRBV29-1,TRBJ2-2,CSVEALAGGELFF
TRBV6-5,TRBJ1-6,CAATGTVNSPLHF
TRBV6-5,TRBJ1-6,CASSYPSSPLHF
TRBV3-1/TRBV3-2,TRBJ2-6,CASSQRSGANVLTF
TRBV3-1/TRBV3-2,TRBJ1-5,CASSQGHRGGGQPQHF
TRBV28,TRBJ1-4,CASRRHGATNEKLFF
TRBV28,TRBJ1-5,CASSLVLQPQHF
TRBV2,TRBJ1-5,CASSATGGWGSNQPQHF